The 20 T cell receptor beta chains below were found in one sample sequenced in a study of early T cells in non-severe SARS-CoV-2 infection. In TCRdb, the 5' RACE reads were re-called with MiXCR into one record per CDR3 protein. The sample has approximately 22,000 distinct CDR3 sequences, about 5.7% seen once. Material: whole blood, obtained at baseline. The receptors here all came from an adult who was a healthcare worker with PCR-confirmed SARS-CoV-2 infection or an uninfected control (not recorded which).

This clonotype was seen at least ten times. The chain links TRBV11-1 to TRBJ2-7; a weak D match, TRBD1 (5 bases). Germline V gives CDR1 SGHAT, CDR2 FQDESV (reference sequence). V dropped 7 bases and J dropped 0 bases, with 13 bases sitting between them. This CDR3 is 14 amino acids long. The DNA for the CDR3 is TGTGCCAGCACTGACAGTTTGAGCTCCTACGAGCAGTACTTC. Its translation is CASTDSLSSYEQYF.

The CDR3 nucleotides read TGTGCCAGCAAAGAGGGCAGGGGGGGCACAGATACGCAGTATTTT. It specifies CASKEGRGGTDTQYF. The chain combines TRBV2 with TRBJ2-3, with D tentatively TRBD1 (7 bases). The CDR3 runs 15 residues. The germline CDR1 and CDR2 sequences are SNHLY and FYNNEI. V lost 7 bases, J lost 1 base, and 15 bases lay in between.

This clonotype was counted many times. This chain joins TRBV7-2 and TRBJ2-5; D is undetermined. CDR3 length equals 13 residues. V lost 6 bases and J lost 5, with 13 bases in between. CDR1 is SGHTA and CDR2 is FQGNSA in the germline V gene. Here the CDR3 reads CASRLTRSETQYF. Here the CDR3 DNA reads TGTGCCAGCAGGCTCACCCGATCGGAGACCCAGTACTTC. The full variable domain, in which reference TRBV7-2 and TRBJ2-5 provide the parts outside the CDR3, is GAGVSQSPSNKVTEKGKDVELRCDPISGHTALYWYRQSLGQGLEFLIYFQGNSAPDKSGLPSDRFSAERTGGSVSTLTIQRTQQEDSAVYLCASRLTRSETQYFGPGTRLLVL.

This clonotype was seen a few times. This sequence joins TRBV6-5 and TRBJ1-1, with unresolved D. Germline V CDR1 and CDR2: MNHEY, SVGAGI. The CDR3 spans 13 residues. V was shortened by 2 bases and J by 5 bases, with 9 bases between the two germline ends. The CDR3 here is CASSYAGSTEAFF. As DNA, the CDR3 is TGTGCCAGCAGTTACGCGGGTTCGACTGAAGCTTTCTTT.

This clonotype came up many times. The chain recombines TRBV11-2 with TRBJ2-5; 9 bases are a match to TRBD2. Germline values: CDR1 SGHAT, CDR2 FQNNGV. The ends lost 3 bases at V and 3 bases at J; junction bases unmatched: 8. The CDR3 spans 16 residues. The CDR3 reads CASSFQRGASKETQYF. As DNA, the CDR3 is TGTGCCAGCAGCTTCCAGCGGGGGGCCAGCAAAGAGACCCAGTACTTC.

The genes are TRBV5-5 and TRBJ1-6; TRBD1 matches 7 bases. Per the germline V gene, CDR1 is SGHKS and CDR2 is YYEKEE (reference sequence). V dropped 4 bases and J dropped 10; count of bases not matched to a gene: 5. The CDR3 sequence is 13 residues long. As DNA, the CDR3 is TGTGCCAGCAGCCGGGACAGTAACTCACCCCTCCACTTT. This sequence encodes CASSRDSNSPLHF.

V usage is TRBV7-2 and J usage is TRBJ2-1, with 11 bases lining up with TRBD1. The CDR3 has 18 residues. Germline values: CDR1 SGHTA, CDR2 FQGNSA. The trim removed 5 bases at V and 1 base at J, leaving 10 bases unmatched. CDR3 nucleotides: TGTGCCAGCAGCGTAGGGGACAGGGGGATCAGTTCCTACAATGAGCAGTTCTTC. This encodes CASSVGDRGISSYNEQFF.

This clonotype was picked up a small number of times. This chain joins TRBV6-5 and TRBJ2-7; possible D gene TRBD1, 6 bases. Germline CDR1 is MNHEY and CDR2 is SVGAGI. The CDR3 sequence is 15 residues long. V was shortened by 7 bases and J by 7 bases, with 23 bases between the two germline ends. The CDR3 nucleotides are TGTGCCAGCACCTCTTCCGGAACAGGGTCGAAGGAGCAGTACTTC. It encodes CASTSSGTGSKEQYF.

This clonotype is medium-sized (0.01 to 0.1%). The CDR3 coding sequence is TGTGCCAGCAGCCAGATCAGGACTCGACTGGGGACCCAGTACTTC. Protein product: CASSQIRTRLGTQYF. J is TRBJ2-5 and V is TRBV7-8; D is possibly TRBD2 (5 bases). The CDR3 runs to 15 residues. Trimming removed 5 bases from V and 7 bases from J, with 20 bases in between. Germline CDR1 reads SGHVS; CDR2 reads FQNEAQ.

This clonotype appeared a few times. This chain joins TRBV10-1 and TRBJ1-6; D not certain. This CDR3 contains 13 residues. Germline CDR1 WNHNN, CDR2 SYGVQD (reference sequence). With 0 bases removed from V and 6 bases from J, the gap between germline ends came to 3 bases. DNA for the CDR3: TGCGCCAGCAGTGAGTCCGTTAATTCACCCCTCCACTTT. As protein: CASSESVNSPLHF.

This clonotype was counted ten times or more. The CDR3 sequence: CASSDLLTGESSEAFF. For the CDR3, the DNA is TGTGCCAGCAGTGACCTTTTGACAGGGGAGTCATCTGAAGCTTTCTTT. This sequence joins TRBV25-1 and TRBJ1-1; 8 bases are a match to TRBD1. V was clipped by 3 bases and J by 6 bases; unmatched bases: 12. The CDR3 is 16 amino acids. CDR1 and CDR2 from the germline V gene are MGHDK and SYGVNS.

This clonotype has a count of ten or more. This chain connects TRBV12-3 or TRBV12-4 to TRBJ2-5, with 9 positions matching TRBD2. Trimming cost V 8 bases and J 5 bases; bases outside gene matches: 15. The CDR3 runs to 16 residues. Here the CDR3 DNA reads TGTGCCAGCGGAGGGACCTTAGCGGGGGCCAGGGAGACCCAGTACTTC. It specifies CASGGTLAGARETQYF.

The sample holds many counts of this clonotype. DNA of the CDR3: TGTGCCAGCAGTTTATTAACAGGGAGAAGCGAGCAGTACTTC. Its translation: CASSLLTGRSEQYF. This chain uses TRBV12-3 or TRBV12-4 with TRBJ2-7, with D perhaps TRBD1 (6 bases). V lost 2 bases and J 6 bases, leaving 14 bases between the germline ends. This CDR3 has 14 residues.

This clonotype was observed many times. CDR3 DNA: TGTGCCAGCAGCCATCTACTTAGCGGGGCCTACAATGAGCAGTTCTTC. It codes for CASSHLLSGAYNEQFF. The J gene is TRBJ2-1, the V gene TRBV3-1; 8 bases map to TRBD2. V shed 3 bases, J shed 2 bases, and the junction held 6 bases outside the gene matches. Germline CDR1 and CDR2: LGHDT and YNNKEL (reference sequence). The CDR3 covers 16 residues.

At least ten counts were recorded for this clonotype. V is TRBV6-2 or TRBV6-3 and J is TRBJ2-7, with D perhaps given as TRBD1 or TRBD2 (5 bases each). CDR3 size: 15 residues. V lost 6 bases to trimming and J lost 4 bases, with 19 bases between them. Germline V lookup: CDR1 MNHEY, CDR2 SVGEGT. The DNA of the CDR3 is TGTGCCAGCAGAAACCTGGGACGTGGAGCGTACGAGCAGTACTTC. Protein product: CASRNLGRGAYEQYF.

In its sample, this clonotype is medium-sized. The rearrangement links TRBV6-4 to TRBJ1-2; D not certain. The CDR3 runs 16 residues. Trimming left V 3 bases short and J 5 bases short, with 19 bases between. In germline, CDR1 is MRHNA, CDR2 SNTAGT. For the CDR3, the DNA is TGTGCCAGCAGTGATACGCCCCAAGCCGGAGTATATGGCTACACCTTC. It encodes CASSDTPQAGVYGYTF.

This clonotype was counted at least ten times. This chain joins TRBV12-3 or TRBV12-4 and TRBJ1-5; D is unclear. This CDR3 is built from 15 residues. V lost 6 bases to trimming and J lost 5 bases, with 17 bases between them. The CDR3 bases are TGTGCCAGCAGCTCCCGGGCCAACTCGTATCAGCCCCAGCATTTT. This translates into CASSSRANSYQPQHF.

This clonotype was picked up many times. The CDR3 is CASSPGTGTDTQYF. CDR3 bases: TGTGCCAGCAGCCCCGGGACAGGGACAGATACGCAGTATTTT. The chain links TRBV12-3 or TRBV12-4 to TRBJ2-3, with TRBD1 matching 9 bases. Trimming at V came to 6 bases and at J to 3 bases, leaving 4 bases not matched to a gene. The CDR3 consists of 14 residues.

This clonotype was seen more than once but under ten times. The chain combines TRBV4-1 with TRBJ2-1; D is possibly TRBD2 (6 bases). CDR1 is MGHRA, CDR2 YSYEKL, per germline. The length of the CDR3 is 15 residues. V shed 8 bases and J shed 3 bases, with 17 bases lying between them. CDR3 residues: CASEGGPSGYNEQFF. CDR3 bases: TGCGCCAGCGAGGGAGGACCCTCGGGCTACAATGAGCAGTTCTTC.

J is TRBJ1-1 and V is TRBV5-5, with 9 bases aligning to TRBD1. This CDR3 is 14 amino acids long. The germline CDR1 and CDR2 sequences are SGHKS and YYEKEE (reference sequence). V dropped 4 bases and J dropped 7; count of bases not matched to a gene: 8. CDR3 sequence reads: CASSQTPGQGEAFF. CDR3 DNA sequence: TGTGCCAGCAGCCAGACACCGGGACAGGGTGAAGCTTTCTTT.